A single sample gave rise to the 2 T cell receptor beta chains below, sequenced in a study of blood T cell repertoires in COVID-19. TCRdb keeps only in-frame clones here, not all; method: immunoSEQ multiplex PCR. The sample holds around 370,000 clones, more than 75% seen once. What was sequenced was peripheral blood. The receptors shown here come from a woman aged 18-35 years who had recovered from COVID-19.

The chain employs TRBV2 and TRBJ2-7, with TRBD1 matching 8 bases. Germline values: CDR1 SNHLY, CDR2 FYNNEI. V was clipped by 7 bases and J by 7 bases; unmatched bases: 6. The CDR3 sequence is 12 residues long. The CDR3 sequence: CASTQGAGEQYV. In DNA form, the CDR3 reads TGTGCCAGCACGCAGGGGGCGGGTGAGCAGTACGTC.

The chain employs TRBV24-1 and TRBJ2-1, with 7 bases fitting TRBD1. Germline trimming cut 4 bases from V and 7 bases from J; bases unmatched to any gene: 6. Per the germline V gene, CDR1 is KGHDR and CDR2 is SFDVKD. The CDR3 has 14 amino acids. CDR3 loop: CATSESGQKNEQFF. CDR3 nucleotide sequence: TGTGCCACCAGTGAGTCGGGACAGAAAAATGAGCAGTTCTTC.